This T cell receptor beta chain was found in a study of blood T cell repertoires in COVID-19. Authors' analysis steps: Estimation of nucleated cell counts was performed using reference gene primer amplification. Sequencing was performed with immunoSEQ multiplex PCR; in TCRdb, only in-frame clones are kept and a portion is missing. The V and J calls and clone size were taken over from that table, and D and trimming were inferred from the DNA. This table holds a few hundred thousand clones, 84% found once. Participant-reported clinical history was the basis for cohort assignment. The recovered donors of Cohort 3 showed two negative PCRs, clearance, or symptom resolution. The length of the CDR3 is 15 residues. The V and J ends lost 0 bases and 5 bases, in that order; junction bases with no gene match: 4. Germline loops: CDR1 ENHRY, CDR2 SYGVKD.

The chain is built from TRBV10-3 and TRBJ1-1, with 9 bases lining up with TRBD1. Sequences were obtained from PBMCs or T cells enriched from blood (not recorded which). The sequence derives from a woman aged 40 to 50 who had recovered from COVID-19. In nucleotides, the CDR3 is TGTGCCATCAGTGAGTCGACGGGACAGGGTACTGAAGCTTTCTTT. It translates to CAISESTGQGTEAFF.